This T cell receptor (beta chain) comes out of a study of cytotoxic CD8 clonotypes in ibrutinib-treated CLL. Study-level information: The group held 11 relapsed/refractory and about 15 treatment-naive patients, with 17 to 18 IGHV unmutated. Response was recorded as partial in approximately 24 patients and complete in 2; at median 68 months, approximately 15 remained remitted and about twelve had progressed. Study findings and constraints: Clonality went up at ibrutinib response and then declined back toward baseline at progression.

Genomic DNA in a quantity of around 2 micrograms was derived from cryopreserved PBMCs for TCR beta libraries. Profiled with immunoSEQ multiplex PCR; TCRdb holds only in-frame clones, not every one. This table has 120,000 to 150,000 clones, roughly 80% appearing once. The CDR3 consists of 15 residues. The junction had 6 bases not matched to a gene; V was cut back by 0 bases and J by 4 bases. Germline loops: CDR1 SGHNT, CDR2 YYREEE (reference sequence). Turning to this clone: The antigen remains undetermined.

This clonotype was sampled from a human donor with chronic lymphocytic leukemia. The specimen was PBMCs, collected after 12 months of ibrutinib treatment. This chain links TRBV5-4 with TRBJ2-5; TRBD2 aligns across 7 bases. The CDR3 spells CASSLGLAEAETQYF. The CDR3 DNA reads TGTGCCAGCAGCTTGGGGCTAGCGGAAGCAGAGACCCAGTACTTC.